The 7 T cell receptor beta chains listed next were all sequenced from one sample in a study of T cells in Graves' hyperthyroidism and ophthalmopathy (dated by TCRdb to about 2019). Libraries were prepared through multiplex PCR. Data came from an Illumina HiSeq 2000. The TCR beta CDR3 regions were amplified from the RNA transcripts. The TCR CDR3 was subjected to a first round of RT-PCR using the HTBI primer set and the Qiagen OneStep RT-PCR kit. Starting from the raw public reads, TCRdb applied fastp trimming at Q25, assembled clones with MiXCR and retained in-frame beta chains. Rows are combined by CDR3 protein, so each entry shows the most common genes and DNA. This sample gives about 680,000 distinct CDR3 sequences in total; roughly a third of them show up just once. The top ten constitute around 32% of the sample. Sequenced: blood. Receptors originate from a woman aged 40 to 50 with Graves' hyperthyroidism.

Concerning this clonotype: A read error may be the cause here, since a much bigger clone is one base away. V is TRBV20-1 and J is TRBJ1-5, with TRBD1 matching over 7 bases. J gave up 9 bases and V 0 bases, and 5 bases lay outside the gene matches. This CDR3 contains 13 residues. CDR1 and CDR2 from the germline V gene are DFQATT and SNEGSKA (reference sequence). The CDR3 region is CSAREPGGRPQHF. The DNA of the CDR3 is TGCAGTGCTAGAGAGCCAGGGGGTCGGCCCCAGCATTTT.

This clonotype occurred a few times. The gene calls are TRBV6-5 and TRBJ1-1; D possibly corresponds to TRBD1 (5 bases). Germline lookup yields CDR1 MNHEY and CDR2 SVGAGI. CDR3 size: 12 residues. Trimming left V 4 bases short and J 4 bases short, with 7 bases between. The CDR3 region has the DNA TGTGCCAGCAGTTCAGGGCCCACTGAAGCTTTCTTT. Translating gives CASSSGPTEAFF.

This clonotype has just a few counts. The V and J genes are TRBV4-3 and TRBJ2-5; D ambiguous. The CDR3 is 15 amino acids. Deletions cut 0 bases from V and 3 bases from J, with 11 bases between. CDR1 and CDR2 (germline): LGHNA, YSLEER. The CDR3 is CASSQDLQGKETQYF. CDR3 DNA: TGCGCCAGCAGCCAAGATTTACAAGGAAAAGAGACCCAGTACTTC.

A remark on this clonotype: The limits of the CDR3 on the DNA are not certain, so only TCRdb's listed CDR3 is given. V and J are TRBV10-3 and TRBJ2-2; the table calls TRBD1, which could not be checked here. The CDR3 extends over 20 residues, inclusive of both ends. From germline, CDR1 is ENHRY and CDR2 SYGVKD. CDR3 sequence reads: CATAGANVLTFGAGTGELFF.

This clonotype was counted between two and nine times. Here the CDR3 reads CASSPGGPRTEQPQHF. The CDR3 nucleotides are TGTGCCAGCAGCCCGGGGGGACCCCGGACTGAGCAGCCCCAGCATTTT. The rearrangement joins TRBV13 to TRBJ1-5, with D maybe TRBD1 (5 bases). V lost 5 bases, J lost 7 bases, and 21 bases lay in between. The length of the CDR3 is 16 residues. Germline V gene data show CDR1 as PRHDT and CDR2 as FYEKMQ (reference sequence). The full variable domain, completed using reference TRBV13 and TRBJ1-5, is AAGVIQSPRHLIKEKRETATLKCYPIPRHDTVYWYQQGPGQDPQFLISFYEKMQSDKGSIPDRFSAQQFSDYHSELNMSSLELGDSALYFCASSPGGPRTEQPQHFGDGTRLSIL.

This clonotype was seen a handful of times. The chain has TRBV5-6 and TRBJ1-4, with D unresolved. The germline V gene encodes CDR1 SGHDT and CDR2 YYEEEE. The germline V and J ends were trimmed by 1 base and 6 bases, with 7 bases remaining between them. The CDR3 is 13 amino acids. The CDR3 protein is CASSLWSDEKLFF. In nucleotides, the CDR3 is TGTGCCAGCAGCTTGTGGTCGGATGAAAAACTGTTTTTT.

The sample holds many counts of this clonotype. The chain recombines TRBV14 with TRBJ1-2, with D hard to call. Germline assignment: CDR1 SGHDN and CDR2 FVKESK. Between the trimmed V and J ends, which lost 4 bases and 8 bases, there was a span of 14 bases. The CDR3 is 13 amino acids. The CDR3: CASSRRPPGGYTF. CDR3 bases: TGTGCCAGCAGCCGACGGCCACCCGGGGGCTACACCTTC.